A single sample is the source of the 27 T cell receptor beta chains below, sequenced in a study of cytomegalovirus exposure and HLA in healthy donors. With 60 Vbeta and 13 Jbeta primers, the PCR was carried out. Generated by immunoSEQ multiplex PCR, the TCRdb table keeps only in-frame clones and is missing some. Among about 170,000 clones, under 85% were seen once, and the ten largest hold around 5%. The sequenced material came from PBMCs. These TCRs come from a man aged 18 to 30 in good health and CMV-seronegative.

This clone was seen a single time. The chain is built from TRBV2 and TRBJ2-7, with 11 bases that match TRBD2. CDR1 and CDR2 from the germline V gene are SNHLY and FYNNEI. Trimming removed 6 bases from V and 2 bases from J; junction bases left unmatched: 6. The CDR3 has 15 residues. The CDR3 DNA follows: TGTGCCAGCAGCCCCGGGACTAGCGGCCCCTACGAGCAGTACTTC. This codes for CASSPGTSGPYEQYF.

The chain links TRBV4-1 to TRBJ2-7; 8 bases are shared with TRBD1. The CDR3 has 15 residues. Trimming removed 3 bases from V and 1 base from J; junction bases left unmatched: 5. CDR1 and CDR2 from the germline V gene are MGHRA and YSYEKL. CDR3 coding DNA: TGCGCCAGCAGCCAGGGACAGGACGATTCCTACGAGCAGTACTTC. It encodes CASSQGQDDSYEQYF.

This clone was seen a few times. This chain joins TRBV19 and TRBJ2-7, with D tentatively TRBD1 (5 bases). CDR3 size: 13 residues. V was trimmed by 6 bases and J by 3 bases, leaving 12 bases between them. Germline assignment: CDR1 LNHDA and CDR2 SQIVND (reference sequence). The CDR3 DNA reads TGTGCCAGTAGCAGACAGCCTAACTACGAGCAGTACTTC. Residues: CASSRQPNYEQYF.

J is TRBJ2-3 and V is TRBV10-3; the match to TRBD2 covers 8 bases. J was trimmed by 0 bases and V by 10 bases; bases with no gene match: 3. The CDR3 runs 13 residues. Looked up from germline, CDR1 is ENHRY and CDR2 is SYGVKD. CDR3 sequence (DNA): TGTGCCAGCTCTAGCGGGAGCACAGATACGCAGTATTTT. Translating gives CASSSGSTDTQYF.

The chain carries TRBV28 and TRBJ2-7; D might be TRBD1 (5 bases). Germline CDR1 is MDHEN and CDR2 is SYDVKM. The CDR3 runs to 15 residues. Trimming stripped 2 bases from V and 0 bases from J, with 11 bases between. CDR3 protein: CASSLAAGFSYEQYF. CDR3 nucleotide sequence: TGTGCCAGCAGTTTAGCGGCAGGGTTCTCCTACGAGCAGTACTTC.

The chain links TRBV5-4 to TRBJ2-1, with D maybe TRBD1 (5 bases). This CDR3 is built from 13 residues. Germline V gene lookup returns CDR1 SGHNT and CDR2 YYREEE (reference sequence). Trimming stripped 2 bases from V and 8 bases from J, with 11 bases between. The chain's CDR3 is CASSFPGNDEQFF. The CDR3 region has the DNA TGTGCCAGCAGCTTCCCAGGGAACGATGAGCAGTTCTTC.

CDR3 protein: CASSSGGPRGDEQYF. CDR3 sequence (DNA): TGTGCCAGCTCATCGGGTGGTCCCAGAGGAGACGAGCAGTACTTC. V usage is TRBV18 and J usage is TRBJ2-7; D not certain. The CDR3 runs 15 residues. The germline V and J ends were trimmed by 5 bases and 5 bases, with 19 bases remaining between them. CDR1 and CDR2 from the germline V gene are KGHSH and LQKENI.

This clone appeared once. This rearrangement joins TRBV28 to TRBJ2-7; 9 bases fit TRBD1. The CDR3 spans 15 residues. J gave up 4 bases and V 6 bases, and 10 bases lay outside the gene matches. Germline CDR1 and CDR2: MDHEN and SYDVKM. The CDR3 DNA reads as TGTGCCAGCAGAGGATCCGGGACAGGGTCTTACGAGCAGTACTTC. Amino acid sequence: CASRGSGTGSYEQYF.

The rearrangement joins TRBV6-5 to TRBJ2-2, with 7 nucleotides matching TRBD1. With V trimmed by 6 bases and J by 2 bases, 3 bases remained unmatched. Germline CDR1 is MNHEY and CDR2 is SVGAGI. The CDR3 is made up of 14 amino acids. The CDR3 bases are TGTGCCAGCAGCTGGGACAGAAACACCGGGGAGCTGTTTTTT. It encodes CASSWDRNTGELFF.

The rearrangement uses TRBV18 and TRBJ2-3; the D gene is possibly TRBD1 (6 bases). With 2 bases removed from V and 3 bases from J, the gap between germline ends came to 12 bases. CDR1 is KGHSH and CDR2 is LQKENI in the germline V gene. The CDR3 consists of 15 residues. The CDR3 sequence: CASSPFRGSTDTQYF. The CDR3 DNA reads TGTGCCAGCTCACCATTCAGGGGATCGACAGATACGCAGTATTTT.

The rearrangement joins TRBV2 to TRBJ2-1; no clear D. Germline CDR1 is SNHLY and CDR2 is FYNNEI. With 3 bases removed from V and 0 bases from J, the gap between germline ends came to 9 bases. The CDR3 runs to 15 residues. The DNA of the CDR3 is TGTGCCAGCAGTGATTTACTTAGCTCCTACAATGAGCAGTTCTTC. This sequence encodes CASSDLLSSYNEQFF.

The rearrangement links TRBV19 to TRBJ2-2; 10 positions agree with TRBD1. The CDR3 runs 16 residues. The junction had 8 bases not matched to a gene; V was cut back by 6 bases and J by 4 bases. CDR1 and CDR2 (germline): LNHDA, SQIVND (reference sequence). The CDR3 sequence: CASSRSTGGVTGELFF. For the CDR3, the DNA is TGTGCCAGTAGCCGTTCGACAGGGGGCGTCACCGGGGAGCTGTTTTTT.

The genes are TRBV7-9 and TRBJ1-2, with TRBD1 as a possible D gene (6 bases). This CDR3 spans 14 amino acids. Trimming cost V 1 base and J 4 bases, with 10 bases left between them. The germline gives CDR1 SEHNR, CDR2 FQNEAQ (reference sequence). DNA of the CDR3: TGTGCCAGCAGCTTAGAGGGGGATTCCTATGGCTACACCTTC. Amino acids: CASSLEGDSYGYTF.

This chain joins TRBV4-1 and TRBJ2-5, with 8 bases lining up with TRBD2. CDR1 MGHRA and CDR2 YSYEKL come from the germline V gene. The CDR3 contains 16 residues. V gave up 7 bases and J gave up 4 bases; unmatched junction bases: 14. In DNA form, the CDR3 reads TGCGCCAGCACCGCTCCTACTCCCGGGGGGGGAGAGACCCAGTACTTC. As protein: CASTAPTPGGGETQYF.

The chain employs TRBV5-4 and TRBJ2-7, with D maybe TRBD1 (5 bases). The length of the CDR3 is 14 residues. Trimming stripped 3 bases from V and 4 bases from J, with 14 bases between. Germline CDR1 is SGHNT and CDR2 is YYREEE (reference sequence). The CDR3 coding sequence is TGTGCCAGCAGCTCAGGGCCCCCATCATACGAGCAGTACTTC. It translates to CASSSGPPSYEQYF.

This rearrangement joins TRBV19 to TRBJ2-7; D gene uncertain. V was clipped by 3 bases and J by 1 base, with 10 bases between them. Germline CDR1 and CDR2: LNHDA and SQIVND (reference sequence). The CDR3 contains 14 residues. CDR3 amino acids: CASSMGRKSYEQYF. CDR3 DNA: TGTGCCAGTAGTATGGGCAGGAAATCCTACGAGCAGTACTTC.

This chain's CDR3 is CASSRPFTGSQETQYF. The CDR3 DNA sequence: TGTGCCAGCAGCCGACCCTTCACAGGTTCCCAAGAGACCCAGTACTTC. V and J are TRBV5-4 and TRBJ2-5, with D maybe TRBD1 (5 bases). The V gene's germline CDR1 is SGHNT and CDR2 YYREEE (reference sequence). The CDR3 totals 16 residues. V lost 4 bases, J lost 1 base, and 17 bases lay in between.

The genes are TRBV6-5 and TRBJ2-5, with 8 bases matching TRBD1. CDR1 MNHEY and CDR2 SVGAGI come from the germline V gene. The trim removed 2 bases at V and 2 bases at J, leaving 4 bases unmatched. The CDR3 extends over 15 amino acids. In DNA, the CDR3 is TGTGCCAGCAGTTACGCGACAGGGGTTCAAGAGACCCAGTACTTC. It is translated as CASSYATGVQETQYF.

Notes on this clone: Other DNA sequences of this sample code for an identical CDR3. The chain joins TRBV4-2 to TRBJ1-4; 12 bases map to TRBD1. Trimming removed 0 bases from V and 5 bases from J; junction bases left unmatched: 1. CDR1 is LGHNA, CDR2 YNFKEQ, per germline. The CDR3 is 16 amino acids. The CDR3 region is CASSQEGQGANEKLFF. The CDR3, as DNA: TGTGCCAGCAGCCAAGAGGGACAGGGGGCCAATGAAAAACTGTTTTTT.

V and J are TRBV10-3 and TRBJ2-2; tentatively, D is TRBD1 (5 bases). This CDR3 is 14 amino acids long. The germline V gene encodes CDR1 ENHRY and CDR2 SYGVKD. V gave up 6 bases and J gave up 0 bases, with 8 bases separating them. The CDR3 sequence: CAISLQANTGELFF. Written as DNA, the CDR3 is TGTGCCATCAGCCTACAGGCGAACACCGGGGAGCTGTTTTTT.

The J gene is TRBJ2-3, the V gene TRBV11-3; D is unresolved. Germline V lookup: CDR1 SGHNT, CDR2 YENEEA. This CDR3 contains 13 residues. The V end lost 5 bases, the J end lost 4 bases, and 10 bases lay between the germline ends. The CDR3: CASSRAPPDTQYF. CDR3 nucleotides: TGTGCCAGCAGCCGCGCCCCCCCAGATACGCAGTATTTT.

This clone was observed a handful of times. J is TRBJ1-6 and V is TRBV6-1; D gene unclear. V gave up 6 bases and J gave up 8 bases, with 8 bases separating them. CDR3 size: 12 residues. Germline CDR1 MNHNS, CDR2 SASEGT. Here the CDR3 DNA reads TGTGCCAGCAGCCAGAGGTATTCACCCCTCCACTTT. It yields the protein CASSQRYSPLHF.

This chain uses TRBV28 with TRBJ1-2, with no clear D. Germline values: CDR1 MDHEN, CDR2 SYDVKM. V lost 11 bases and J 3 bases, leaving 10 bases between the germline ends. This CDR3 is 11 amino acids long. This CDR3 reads CASGRDYGYTF. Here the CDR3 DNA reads TGTGCCTCCGGTAGAGACTATGGCTACACCTTC.

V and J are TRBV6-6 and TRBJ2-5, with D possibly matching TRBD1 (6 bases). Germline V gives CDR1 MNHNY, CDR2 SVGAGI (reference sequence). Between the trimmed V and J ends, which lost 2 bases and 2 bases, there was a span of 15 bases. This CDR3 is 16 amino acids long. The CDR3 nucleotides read TGTGCCAGCAGTTACCTCCCGGGACATTATCAAGAGACCCAGTACTTC. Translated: CASSYLPGHYQETQYF.

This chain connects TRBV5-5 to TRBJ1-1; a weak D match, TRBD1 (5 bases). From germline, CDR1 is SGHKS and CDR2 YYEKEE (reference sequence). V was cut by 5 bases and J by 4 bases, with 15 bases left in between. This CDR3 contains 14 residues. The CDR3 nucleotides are TGTGCCAGCAGTTATAGGGGATGGGGCACTGAAGCTTTCTTT. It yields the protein CASSYRGWGTEAFF. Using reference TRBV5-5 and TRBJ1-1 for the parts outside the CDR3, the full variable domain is DAGVTQSPTHLIKTRGQQVTLRCSPISGHKSVSWYQQVLGQGPQFIFQYYEKEERGRGNFPDRFSARQFPNYSSELNVNALLLGDSALYLCASSYRGWGTEAFFGQGTRLTVV.

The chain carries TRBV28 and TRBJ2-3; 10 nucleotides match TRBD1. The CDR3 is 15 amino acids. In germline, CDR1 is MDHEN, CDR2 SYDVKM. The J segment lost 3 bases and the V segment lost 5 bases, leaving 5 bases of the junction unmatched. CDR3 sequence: CASSPGQGKTDTQYF. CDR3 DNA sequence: TGTGCCAGCAGTCCGGGACAGGGGAAGACAGATACGCAGTATTTT.

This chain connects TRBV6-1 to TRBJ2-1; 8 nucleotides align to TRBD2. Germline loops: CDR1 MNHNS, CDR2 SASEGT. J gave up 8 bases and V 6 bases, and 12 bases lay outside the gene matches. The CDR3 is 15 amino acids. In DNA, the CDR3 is TGTGCCAGCAGGTCGGGGGGGCCAAATTTCGATGAGCAGTTCTTC. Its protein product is CASRSGGPNFDEQFF.